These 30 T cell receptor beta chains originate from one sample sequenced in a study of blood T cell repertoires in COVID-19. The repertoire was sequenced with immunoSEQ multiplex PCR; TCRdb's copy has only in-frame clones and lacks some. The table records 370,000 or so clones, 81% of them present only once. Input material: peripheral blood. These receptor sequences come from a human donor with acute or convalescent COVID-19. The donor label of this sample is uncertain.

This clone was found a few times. The CDR3 nucleotides read TGTGCCAGCAGCTTAGCGGACAGGGCTGGAAACACCATATATTTT. Its protein product is CASSLADRAGNTIYF. The V gene is TRBV7-9, the J gene TRBJ1-3; 8 bases line up with TRBD1. The CDR3 length is 15 residues. With V trimmed by 0 bases and J by 2 bases, 0 bases remained unmatched. The V gene's germline CDR1 is SEHNR and CDR2 FQNEAQ (reference sequence).

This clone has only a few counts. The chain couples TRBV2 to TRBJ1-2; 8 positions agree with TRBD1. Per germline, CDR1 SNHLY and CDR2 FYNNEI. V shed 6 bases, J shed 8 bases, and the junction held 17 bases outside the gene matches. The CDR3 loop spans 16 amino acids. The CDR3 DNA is TGTGCCAGCAGCGCGCTGCACCCGGGACAGGTGGGCGGCTACACCTTC. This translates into CASSALHPGQVGGYTF.

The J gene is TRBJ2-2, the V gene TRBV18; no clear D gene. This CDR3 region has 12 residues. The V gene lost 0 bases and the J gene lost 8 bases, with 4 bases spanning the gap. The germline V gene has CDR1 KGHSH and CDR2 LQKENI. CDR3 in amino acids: CASSPPSGELFF. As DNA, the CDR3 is TGTGCCAGCTCACCACCTTCGGGGGAGCTGTTTTTT.

The CDR3 region is CASSSDRGLRNEQFF. CDR3 coding DNA: TGTGCCAGCAGTTCGGACAGGGGGTTGAGGAATGAGCAGTTCTTC. The chain joins TRBV6-5 to TRBJ2-1; 10 bases match TRBD1. The CDR3 has 15 amino acids. Per the germline V gene, CDR1 is MNHEY and CDR2 is SVGAGI. V was clipped by 4 bases and J by 7 bases; unmatched bases: 7.

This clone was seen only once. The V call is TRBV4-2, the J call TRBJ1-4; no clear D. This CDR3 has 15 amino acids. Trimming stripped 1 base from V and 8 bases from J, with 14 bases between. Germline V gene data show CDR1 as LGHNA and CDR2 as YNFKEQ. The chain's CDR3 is CASSQVTSRPEKLFF. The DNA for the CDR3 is TGTGCCAGCAGCCAAGTGACGAGCAGGCCAGAAAAACTGTTTTTT.

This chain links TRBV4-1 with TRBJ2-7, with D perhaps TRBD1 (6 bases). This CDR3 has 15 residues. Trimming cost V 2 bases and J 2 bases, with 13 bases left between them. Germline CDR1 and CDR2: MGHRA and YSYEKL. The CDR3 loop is CASSQQGMAPYEQYF. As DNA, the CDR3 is TGCGCCAGCAGCCAACAGGGGATGGCTCCCTACGAGCAGTACTTC.

CDR3 in amino acids: CASSATGGGYGYTF. The DNA of the CDR3 is TGCGCCAGCAGCGCCACAGGGGGCGGCTATGGCTACACCTTC. The chain carries TRBV4-1 and TRBJ1-2, with 9 bases aligning to TRBD1. There are 14 residues in the CDR3. The germline V gene encodes CDR1 MGHRA and CDR2 YSYEKL. The V and J ends lost 5 bases and 4 bases, in that order; junction bases with no gene match: 5.

CDR3 sequence reads: CATSRRMAANTEAFF. CDR3 nucleotide sequence: TGTGCCACCAGCAGAAGAATGGCCGCGAACACTGAAGCTTTCTTT. The chain uses TRBV15 and TRBJ1-1, with D unclear. V was clipped by 2 bases and J by 1 base, with 11 bases between them. CDR1 is LNHNV, CDR2 YYDKDF, per germline (reference sequence). The CDR3 covers 15 residues.

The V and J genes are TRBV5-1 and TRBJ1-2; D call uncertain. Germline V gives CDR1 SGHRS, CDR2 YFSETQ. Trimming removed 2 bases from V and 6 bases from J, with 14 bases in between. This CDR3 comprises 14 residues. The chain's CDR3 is CASSFKREVDGYTF. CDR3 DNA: TGCGCCAGCAGCTTCAAGCGCGAGGTAGATGGCTACACCTTC.

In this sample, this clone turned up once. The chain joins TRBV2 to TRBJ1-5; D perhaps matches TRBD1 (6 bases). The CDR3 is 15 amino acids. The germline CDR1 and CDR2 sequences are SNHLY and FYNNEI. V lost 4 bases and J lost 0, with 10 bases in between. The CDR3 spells CASSADRHSNQPQHF. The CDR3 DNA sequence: TGTGCCAGCAGTGCGGACAGACATAGCAATCAGCCCCAGCATTTT.

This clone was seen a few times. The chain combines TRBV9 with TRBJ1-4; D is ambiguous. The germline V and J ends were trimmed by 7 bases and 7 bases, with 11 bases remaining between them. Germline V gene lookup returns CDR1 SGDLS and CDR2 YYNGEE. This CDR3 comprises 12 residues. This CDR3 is CASSDRGEKLFF. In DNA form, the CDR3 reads TGTGCCAGCTCCGATCGCGGTGAAAAACTGTTTTTT.

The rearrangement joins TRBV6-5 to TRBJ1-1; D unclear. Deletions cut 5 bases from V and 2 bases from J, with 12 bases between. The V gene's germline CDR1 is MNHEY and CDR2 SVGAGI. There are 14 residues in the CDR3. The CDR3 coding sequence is TGTGCCAGCAGTCCCCAAACTTACAACACTGAAGCTTTCTTT. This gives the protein CASSPQTYNTEAFF.

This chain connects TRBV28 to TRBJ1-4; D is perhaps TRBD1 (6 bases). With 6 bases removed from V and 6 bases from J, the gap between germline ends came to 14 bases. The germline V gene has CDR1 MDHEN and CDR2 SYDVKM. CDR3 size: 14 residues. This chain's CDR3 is CASRQQGPYEKLFF. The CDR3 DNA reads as TGTGCCAGCAGACAACAGGGACCCTATGAAAAACTGTTTTTT.

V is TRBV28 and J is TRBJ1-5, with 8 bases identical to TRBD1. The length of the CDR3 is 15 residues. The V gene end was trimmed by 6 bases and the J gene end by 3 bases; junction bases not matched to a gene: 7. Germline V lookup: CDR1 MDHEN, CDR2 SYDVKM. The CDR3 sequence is CASRYRGSLNQPQHF. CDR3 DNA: TGTGCCAGCAGGTACAGGGGGTCCCTCAATCAGCCCCAGCATTTT. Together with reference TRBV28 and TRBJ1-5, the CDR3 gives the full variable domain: DVKVTQSSRYLVKRTGEKVFLECVQDMDHENMFWYRQDPGLGLRLIYFSYDVKMKEKGDIPEGYSVSREKKERFSLILESASTNQTSMYLCASRYRGSLNQPQHFGDGTRLSIL.

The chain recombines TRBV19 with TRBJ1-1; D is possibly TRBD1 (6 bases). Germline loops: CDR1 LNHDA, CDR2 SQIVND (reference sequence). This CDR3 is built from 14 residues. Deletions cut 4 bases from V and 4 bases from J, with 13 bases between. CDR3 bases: TGTGCCAGTAGTAGCACAGGGCGGGTCACTGAAGCTTTCTTT. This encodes CASSSTGRVTEAFF.

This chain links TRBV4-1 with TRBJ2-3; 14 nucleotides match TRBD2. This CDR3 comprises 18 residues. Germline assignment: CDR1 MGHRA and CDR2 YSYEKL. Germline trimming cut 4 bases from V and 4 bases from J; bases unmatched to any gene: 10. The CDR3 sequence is CASSPGTSGRRIADTQYF. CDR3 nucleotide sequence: TGCGCCAGCAGCCCCGGGACTAGCGGGAGAAGGATCGCAGATACGCAGTATTTT.

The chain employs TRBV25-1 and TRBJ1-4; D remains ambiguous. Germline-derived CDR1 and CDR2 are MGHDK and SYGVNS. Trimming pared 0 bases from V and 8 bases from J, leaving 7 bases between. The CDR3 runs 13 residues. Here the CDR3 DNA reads TGTGCCAGCAGTGAATATCCCTCGGAAAAACTGTTTTTT. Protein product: CASSEYPSEKLFF.

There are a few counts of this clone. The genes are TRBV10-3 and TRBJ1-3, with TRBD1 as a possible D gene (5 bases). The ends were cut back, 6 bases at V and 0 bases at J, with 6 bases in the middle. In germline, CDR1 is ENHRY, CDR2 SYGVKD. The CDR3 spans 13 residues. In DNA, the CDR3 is TGTGCCATCAGGGGGCCCTCTGGAAACACCATATATTTT. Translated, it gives CAIRGPSGNTIYF.

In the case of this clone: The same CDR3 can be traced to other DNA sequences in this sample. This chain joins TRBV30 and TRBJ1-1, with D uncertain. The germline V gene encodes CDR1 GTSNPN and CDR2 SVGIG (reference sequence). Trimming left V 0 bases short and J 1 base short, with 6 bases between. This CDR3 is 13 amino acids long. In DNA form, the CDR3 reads TGTGCCTGGAGTGTAACAGCGAACACTGAAGCTTTCTTT. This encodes CAWSVTANTEAFF.

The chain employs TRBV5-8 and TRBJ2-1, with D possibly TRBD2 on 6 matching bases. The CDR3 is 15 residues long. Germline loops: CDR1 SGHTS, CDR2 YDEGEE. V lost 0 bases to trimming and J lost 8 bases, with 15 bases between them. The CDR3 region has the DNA TGTGCCAGCAGCTTGGCTCCTAGCGTGGAGGATGAGCAGTTCTTC. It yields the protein CASSLAPSVEDEQFF. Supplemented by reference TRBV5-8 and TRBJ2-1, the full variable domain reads EAGVTQSPTHLIKTRGQQATLRCSPISGHTSVYWYQQALGLGLQFLLWYDEGEERNRGNFPPRFSGRQFPNYSSELNVNALELEDSALYLCASSLAPSVEDEQFFGPGTRLTVL.

In DNA, the CDR3 is TGTGCCAGCAGGGGACAGGCCCCCGAGCAGTACTTC. This translates into CASRGQAPEQYF. The rearrangement links TRBV25-1 to TRBJ2-7; 8 nucleotides agree with TRBD1. Trimming removed 6 bases from V and 6 bases from J; junction bases left unmatched: 4. The CDR3 extends over 12 amino acids. The germline gives CDR1 MGHDK, CDR2 SYGVNS.

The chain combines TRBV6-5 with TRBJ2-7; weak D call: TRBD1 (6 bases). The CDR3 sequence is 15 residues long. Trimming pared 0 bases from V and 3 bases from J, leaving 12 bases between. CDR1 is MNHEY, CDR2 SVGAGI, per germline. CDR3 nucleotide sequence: TGTGCCAGCAGTTACTCTACAGGGAAGAACTACGAGCAGTACTTC. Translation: CASSYSTGKNYEQYF.

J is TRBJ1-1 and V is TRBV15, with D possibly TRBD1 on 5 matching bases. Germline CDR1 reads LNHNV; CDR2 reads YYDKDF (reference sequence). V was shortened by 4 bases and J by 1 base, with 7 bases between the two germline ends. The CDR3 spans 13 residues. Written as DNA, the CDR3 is TGTGCCACCAGCACCGGGGGGAACACTGAAGCTTTCTTT. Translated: CATSTGGNTEAFF.

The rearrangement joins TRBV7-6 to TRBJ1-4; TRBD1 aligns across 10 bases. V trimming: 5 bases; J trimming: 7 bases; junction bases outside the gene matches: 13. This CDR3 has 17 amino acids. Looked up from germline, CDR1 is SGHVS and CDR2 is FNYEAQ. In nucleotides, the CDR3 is TGTGCCAGCAGCCAATTGGGCGGGACAGGGGTTTCTGAAAAACTGTTTTTT. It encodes CASSQLGGTGVSEKLFF. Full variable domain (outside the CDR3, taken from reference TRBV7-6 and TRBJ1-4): GAGVSQSPRYKVTKRGQDVALRCDPISGHVSLYWYRQALGQGPEFLTYFNYEAQQDKSGLPNDRFSAERPEGSISTLTIQRTEQRDSAMYRCASSQLGGTGVSEKLFFGSGTQLSVL.

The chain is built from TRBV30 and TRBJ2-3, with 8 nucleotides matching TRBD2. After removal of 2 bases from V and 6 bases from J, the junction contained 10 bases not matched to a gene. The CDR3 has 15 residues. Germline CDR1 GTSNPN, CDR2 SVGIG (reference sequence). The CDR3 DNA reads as TGTGCCTGGAGTAAAACAAGCGGGGGCCTTGATACGCAGTATTTT. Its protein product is CAWSKTSGGLDTQYF. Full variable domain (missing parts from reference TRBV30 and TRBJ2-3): SQTIHQWPATLVQPVGSPLSLECTVEGTSNPNLYWYRQAAGRGLQLLFYSVGIGQISSEVPQNLSASRPQDRQFILSSKKLLLSDSGFYLCAWSKTSGGLDTQYFGPGTRLTVL.

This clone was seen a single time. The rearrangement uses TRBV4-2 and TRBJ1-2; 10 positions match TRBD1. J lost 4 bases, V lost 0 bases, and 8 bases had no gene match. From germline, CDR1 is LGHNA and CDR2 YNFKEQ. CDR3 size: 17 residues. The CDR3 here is CASSQDHIRTGGYGYTF. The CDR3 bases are TGTGCCAGCAGCCAAGATCATATTCGGACAGGGGGCTATGGCTACACCTTC.

The CDR3 nucleotides are TGTGCCAGCAGTAGGGGGGGGAATACGCAGTATTTT. Translating it yields CASSRGGNTQYF. The chain uses TRBV11-2 and TRBJ2-3; tentative D call: TRBD2 (7 bases). CDR1 is SGHAT and CDR2 is FQNNGV in the germline V gene. The ends were cut back, 6 bases at V and 7 bases at J, with 11 bases in the middle. This CDR3 contains 12 residues.

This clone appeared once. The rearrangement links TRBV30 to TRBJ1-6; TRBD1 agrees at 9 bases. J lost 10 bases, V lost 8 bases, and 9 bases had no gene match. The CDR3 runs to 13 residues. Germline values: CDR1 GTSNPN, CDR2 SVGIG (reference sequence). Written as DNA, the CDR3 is TGTGCCCGGAAACAGGGGGCAGGATCACCCCTCCACTTT. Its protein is CARKQGAGSPLHF.

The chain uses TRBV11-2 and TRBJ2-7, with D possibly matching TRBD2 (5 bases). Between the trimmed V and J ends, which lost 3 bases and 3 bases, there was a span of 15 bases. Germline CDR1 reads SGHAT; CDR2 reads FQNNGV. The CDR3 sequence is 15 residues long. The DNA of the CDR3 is TGTGCCAGCAGCTTTAACAGCGGCCTCGTCTACGAGCAGTACTTC. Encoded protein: CASSFNSGLVYEQYF.

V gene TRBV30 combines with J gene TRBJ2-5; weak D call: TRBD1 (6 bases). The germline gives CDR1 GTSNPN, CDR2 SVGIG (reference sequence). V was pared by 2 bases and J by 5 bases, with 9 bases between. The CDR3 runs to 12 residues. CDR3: CAWSPGAETQYF. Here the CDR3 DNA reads TGTGCCTGGAGTCCAGGGGCCGAGACCCAGTACTTC. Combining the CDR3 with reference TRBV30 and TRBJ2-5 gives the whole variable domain SQTIHQWPATLVQPVGSPLSLECTVEGTSNPNLYWYRQAAGRGLQLLFYSVGIGQISSEVPQNLSASRPQDRQFILSSKKLLLSDSGFYLCAWSPGAETQYFGPGTRLLVL.